A single sample gave rise to the 22 T cell receptor beta chains below, sequenced in a study of T-cell memory formation after mild COVID-19 (dated by TCRdb to 2020 to 2023). The method was 5' RACE. Data came from an Illumina NovaSeq 6000. Using fastp at Q25 and MiXCR, TCRdb reprocessed the public reads and kept productive beta chains. A single entry per CDR3 protein holds the most common genes and DNA from its merged rows. Recorded for this sample are around 300,000 distinct CDR3 sequences; roughly 18% of them occurred a single time. More than 20% of the sample lies in the top ten. Source material: PBMCs or a T cell subset sorted from them (not recorded which). These receptors were taken from a man aged 18 to 35 who had mild COVID-19 (a few samples of this study predate the infection). The sample titles of this study are shuffled in the database, so cell type and time point are left out; the donor was told from shared clones.

J is TRBJ2-1 and V is TRBV2; D is uncertain. Looked up from germline, CDR1 is SNHLY and CDR2 is FYNNEI. Deletions cut 1 base from V and 0 bases from J, with 7 bases between. The CDR3 covers 15 residues. The CDR3 coding sequence is TGTGCCAGCAGTGAAGAGGAGAGCTCCTACAATGAGCAGTTCTTC. Protein: CASSEEESSYNEQFF.

This clonotype showed up many times. The J gene is TRBJ2-1, the V gene TRBV20-1; 10 bases align to TRBD2. V trimming: 3 bases; J trimming: 9 bases; junction bases outside the gene matches: 8. The CDR3 is made up of 14 amino acids. Germline V CDR1 and CDR2: DFQATT, SNEGSKA (reference sequence). The CDR3 loop is CSASLAGVEGEQFF. CDR3 in DNA: TGCAGTGCTAGCCTAGCGGGGGTAGAAGGTGAGCAGTTCTTC.

This chain links TRBV14 with TRBJ2-7; D may be TRBD1 or TRBD2 (5 bases each). CDR1 is SGHDN, CDR2 FVKESK, per germline. The CDR3 length is 11 residues. The V and J ends lost 3 bases and 12 bases respectively, with 12 bases between them. Here the CDR3 reads CASSHGTGSYF. Here the CDR3 DNA reads TGTGCCAGCAGCCACGGGACGGGATCGTACTTC.

The V and J genes are TRBV20-1 and TRBJ1-1; 8 nucleotides align to TRBD1. The germline V gene encodes CDR1 DFQATT and CDR2 SNEGSKA (reference sequence). The CDR3 totals 14 residues. Trimming at V came to 4 bases and at J to 5 bases, leaving 9 bases not matched to a gene. Written as DNA, the CDR3 is TGCAGTGCTAATAAACAGGGGGTAGGAACTGAAGCTTTCTTT. Its protein is CSANKQGVGTEAFF.

The V and J genes are TRBV5-4 and TRBJ1-4, with unresolved D. Looked up from germline, CDR1 is SGHNT and CDR2 is YYREEE (reference sequence). The CDR3 is made up of 16 amino acids. The V and J ends lost 4 bases and 13 bases respectively, with 26 bases between them. CDR3 coding DNA: TGTGCCAGCAGCATAAACAGTGCTATATCCCCTGAAGGACTGTTTTTT. Its translation is CASSINSAISPEGLFF. Variable domain in full (rest from reference TRBV5-4 and TRBJ1-4): ETGVTQSPTHLIKTRGQQVTLRCSSQSGHNTVSWYQQALGQGPQFIFQYYREEENGRGNFPPRFSGLQFPNYSSELNVNALELDDSALYLCASSINSAISPEGLFFGSGTQLSVL.

The J gene is TRBJ1-2, the V gene TRBV24-1; D is unresolved. V dropped 7 bases and J dropped 4 bases, with 9 bases sitting between them. The germline V gene encodes CDR1 KGHDR and CDR2 SFDVKD. This CDR3 region has 12 residues. The CDR3 bases are TGTGCCACCAGACCCCCTGGCTATGGCTACACCTTC. This codes for CATRPPGYGYTF.

In its sample, this clonotype was seen a few times. The chain links TRBV24-1 to TRBJ2-5; TRBD1 is a possible D gene (6 bases). The V and J ends lost 6 bases and 0 bases respectively, with 7 bases between them. The CDR3 has 13 residues. The germline gives CDR1 KGHDR, CDR2 SFDVKD. CDR3 sequence: CATSSGDQETQYF. CDR3 DNA: TGTGCCACCAGTTCAGGGGACCAAGAGACCCAGTACTTC.

This clonotype has more than one count but fewer than ten. The DNA for the CDR3 is TGTGCCAGCAGTTGGGACAGCTACAATGAGCAGTTCTTC. Residues: CASSWDSYNEQFF. The chain links TRBV6-5 to TRBJ2-1; 7 bases line up with TRBD1. J lost 3 bases, V lost 4 bases, and 0 bases had no gene match. Germline CDR1 is MNHEY and CDR2 is SVGAGI. There are 13 residues in the CDR3.

This chain joins TRBV10-3 and TRBJ2-1; D may be TRBD1 or TRBD2 (5 bases each). The CDR3 sequence is 12 residues long. Germline values: CDR1 ENHRY, CDR2 SYGVKD. Trimming removed 8 bases from V and 5 bases from J, with 10 bases in between. In DNA, the CDR3 is TGTGCCATCCGAAGGGACCACAATGAGCAGTTCTTC. Translation: CAIRRDHNEQFF.

The CDR3 nucleotides are TGTGCCAGCAGTTACCGGGGCCTGAGGTCCTACAATGAGCAGTTCTTC. It is translated as CASSYRGLRSYNEQFF. The chain carries TRBV6-5 and TRBJ2-1; TRBD1 or TRBD2 may be the D gene (5 bases each). This CDR3 spans 16 amino acids. CDR1 MNHEY and CDR2 SVGAGI come from the germline V gene. The germline V and J ends were trimmed by 2 bases and 1 base, with 12 bases remaining between them.

A few counts support this clonotype. In DNA, the CDR3 is TGTGCCATGGGAGTATACAATGAGCAGTTCTTC. Amino acid sequence: CAMGVYNEQFF. The chain couples TRBV2 to TRBJ2-1; D is perhaps TRBD2 (5 bases). CDR1 SNHLY and CDR2 FYNNEI come from the germline V gene. The CDR3 runs to 11 residues. Trimming shortened V by 10 bases and J by 4 bases, and 8 bases separated the two germline ends.

This clonotype was seen more than once but under ten times. J is TRBJ1-5 and V is TRBV7-2; D not resolved. Germline values: CDR1 SGHTA, CDR2 FQGNSA. The CDR3 consists of 15 residues. V lost 3 bases, J lost 1 base, and 10 bases lay in between. The CDR3 nucleotides read TGTGCCAGCAGCTTTGGGCAGGCAAGCAATCAGCCCCAGCATTTT. Translated: CASSFGQASNQPQHF.

This clonotype appeared a few times. This chain joins TRBV5-5 and TRBJ2-1; the D call may be TRBD1 or TRBD2 (5 bases each). Germline CDR1 reads SGHKS; CDR2 reads YYEKEE (reference sequence). The V and J ends lost 0 bases and 8 bases respectively, with 12 bases between them. The CDR3 totals 14 residues. The CDR3 bases are TGTGCCAGCAGCTTGGGGGGGAAGGGGTATGAGCAGTTCTTC. Protein: CASSLGGKGYEQFF. Full variable domain (rest looked up from reference TRBV5-5 and TRBJ2-1): DAGVTQSPTHLIKTRGQQVTLRCSPISGHKSVSWYQQVLGQGPQFIFQYYEKEERGRGNFPDRFSARQFPNYSSELNVNALLLGDSALYLCASSLGGKGYEQFFGPGTRLTVL.

This chain connects TRBV28 to TRBJ1-1; possible D gene TRBD1, 6 bases. Germline loops: CDR1 MDHEN, CDR2 SYDVKM. V lost 6 bases and J lost 1, with 12 bases in between. The CDR3 has 14 amino acids. The CDR3 nucleotides are TGTGCCAGCAGATCAGGGGTCGCGAACACTGAAGCTTTCTTT. It translates to CASRSGVANTEAFF.

In its sample, this clonotype was seen once. The J gene is TRBJ2-4, the V gene TRBV30, with 11 bases identical to TRBD1. The germline gives CDR1 GTSNPN, CDR2 SVGIG (reference sequence). The CDR3 has 16 residues. J was trimmed by 3 bases and V by 0 bases; bases with no gene match: 4. CDR3 sequence: CAWSVGTGGIKNIQYF. CDR3 coding DNA: TGTGCCTGGAGTGTAGGGACAGGGGGAATCAAAAACATTCAGTACTTC.

This clonotype was detected only a few times. The chain is built from TRBV4-3 and TRBJ2-3; 7 bases line up with TRBD1. Germline loops: CDR1 LGHNA, CDR2 YSLEER. Losses at the gene ends were 1 base for V and 5 bases for J; bases not matched to a gene: 3. The CDR3 spans 14 residues. The CDR3 DNA sequence: TGCGCCAGCAGCCAAGGGGACAGCCGAGATACGCAGTATTTT. Amino acids: CASSQGDSRDTQYF.

The chain uses TRBV5-1 and TRBJ1-4; D call uncertain. Per germline, CDR1 SGHRS and CDR2 YFSETQ. CDR3 length: 14 amino acids. V dropped 0 bases and J dropped 2 bases, with 5 bases sitting between them. The CDR3 DNA reads as TGCGCCAGCAGCTTGGACAGTACTAATGAAAAACTGTTTTTT. Translation: CASSLDSTNEKLFF.

This clonotype was observed a few times. V usage is TRBV20-1 and J usage is TRBJ1-2; TRBD1 is a possible D gene (5 bases). V lost 1 base and J 4 bases, leaving 10 bases between the germline ends. This CDR3 comprises 13 residues. Germline V gene sequence: CDR1 DFQATT, CDR2 SNEGSKA (reference sequence). The CDR3 sequence: CSARGGVLYGYTF. The CDR3 bases are TGCAGTGCTAGAGGAGGGGTACTCTATGGCTACACCTTC.

V usage is TRBV12-3 or TRBV12-4 and J usage is TRBJ2-2, with TRBD2 identical over 15 bases. The CDR3 totals 17 residues. J lost 2 bases, V lost 7 bases, and 5 bases had no gene match. The CDR3 nucleotides are TGTGCCAGCACCGGGACTAGCGGGGGGCCCAACACCGGGGAGCTGTTTTTT. Protein sequence: CASTGTSGGPNTGELFF.

The chain is built from TRBV20-1 and TRBJ1-1, with D possibly TRBD1 on 6 matching bases. This CDR3 has 13 residues. CDR1 and CDR2 from the germline V gene are DFQATT and SNEGSKA (reference sequence). Trimming left V 0 bases short and J 7 bases short, with 12 bases between. The CDR3 DNA sequence: TGCAGTGCTAGAGACAGGACAGCGAGTGAAGCTTTCTTT. Translation: CSARDRTASEAFF.

The chain recombines TRBV11-2 with TRBJ2-7; no definite D call. Between the trimmed V and J ends, which lost 5 bases and 3 bases, there was a span of 14 bases. The germline V gene encodes CDR1 SGHAT and CDR2 FQNNGV. This CDR3 spans 14 amino acids. This chain's CDR3 is CASSQGTRFYEQYF. The CDR3 DNA is TGTGCCAGCAGCCAAGGAACACGGTTCTACGAGCAGTACTTC.

This clonotype appeared a few times. This chain joins TRBV2 and TRBJ1-3, with no clear D. Trimming left V 8 bases short and J 1 base short, with 15 bases between. CDR1 and CDR2 (germline): SNHLY, FYNNEI. The CDR3 extends over 15 amino acids. Here the CDR3 DNA reads TGTGCCAGCGGGCAGGTCCAGTCTTCTGGAAACACCATATATTTT. This translates into CASGQVQSSGNTIYF.